Sequencing of this T cell receptor (beta chain) was carried out in a study of Ad26.COV2.S vaccination and SARS-CoV-2 variants. Background on the study: The donor belonged to the COV1001 Ad26.COV2.S trial arm. The vaccine Ad26.COV2.S was put into the muscle once, or twice with 56 days between. Study-level results: The analyses of TCR breadth and depth may have understated the size of total T cell responses. Vaccine and placebo recipients had similar non-spike TCR breadth.

Using immunoSEQ multiplex PCR, the repertoire was profiled, and TCRdb retains in-frame clones only, with some absent. Of about 240,000 clones listed, approximately 88% were seen once; the top ten hold around 10%. The treatment denotes: around 19 received Ad26.COV2.S at low or high dose, single or two shots; a few received placebo; per-sample allocation not given. The study sampled participants on day 63 after the first vaccine or placebo injection. CDR3 length: 19 amino acids. CDR1 and CDR2 from the germline V gene are LNHDA and SQIVND (reference sequence). The trim removed 6 bases at V and 0 bases at J, leaving 10 bases unmatched. Details on this clone: Its specificity is not known.

The clonotype was recovered from a person between 18 and 60 years old who received the Ad26.COV2.S COVID-19 vaccine or a placebo. Here the sequenced sample was peripheral blood, taken in a trial of Ad26.COV2.S vaccine versus placebo. The gene calls are TRBV19 and TRBJ2-1; 14 nucleotides agree with TRBD2. The CDR3 sequence: CASRGLAGGQIISYNEQFF. For the CDR3, the DNA is TGTGCCAGTAGAGGACTAGCGGGGGGCCAAATAATCTCCTACAATGAGCAGTTCTTC.